This T cell receptor (beta chain) was retrieved from a study of response to subunit inactivated influenza vaccine. TCRdb reprocessed the RT-PCR reads with MiXCR, giving one entry per CDR3 protein. This table holds 650,000 to 800,000 distinct CDR3 sequences, about 15% found once. This CDR3 comprises 16 residues. Losses at the gene ends were 2 bases for V and 7 bases for J; bases not matched to a gene: 13. Germline V gene data show CDR1 as DFQATT and CDR2 as SNEGSKA (reference sequence). This clonotype appeared a few times. The sample was PBMCs from blood, taken 14 days before vaccination. V and J are TRBV20-1 and TRBJ2-1; TRBD2 matches at 8 bases. The TCR sequence derives from a man aged 45-60 years who received an inactivated influenza vaccine. This CDR3 reads CSARQHSGLAGNEQFF. DNA of the CDR3: TGCAGTGCTAGACAGCATTCAGGACTAGCAGGGAATGAGCAGTTCTTC.